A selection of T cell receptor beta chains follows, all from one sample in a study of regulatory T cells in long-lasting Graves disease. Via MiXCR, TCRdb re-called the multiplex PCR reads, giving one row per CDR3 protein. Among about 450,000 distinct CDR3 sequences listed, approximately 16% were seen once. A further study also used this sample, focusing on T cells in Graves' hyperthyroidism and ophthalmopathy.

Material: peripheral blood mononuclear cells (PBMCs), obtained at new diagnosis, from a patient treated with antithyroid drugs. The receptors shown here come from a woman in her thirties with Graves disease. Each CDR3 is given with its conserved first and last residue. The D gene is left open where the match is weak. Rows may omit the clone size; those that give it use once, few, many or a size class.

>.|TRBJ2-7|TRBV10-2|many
CASSEGLASGEQYF
TGCGCCAGCAGTGAGGGGTTAGCGTCGGGCGAGCAGTACTTC
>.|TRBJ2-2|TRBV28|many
CASRPRGFGSRVSENTGELFF
TGTGCCAGCAGACCTCGGGGTTTTGGTAGCCGAGTAAGCGAGAACACCGGGGAGCTGTTTTTT
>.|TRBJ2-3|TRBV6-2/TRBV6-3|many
CASSYFEDTQYF
TGTGCCAGCAGTTACTTCGAAGATACGCAGTATTTT
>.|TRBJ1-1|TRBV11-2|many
CASSLVGRGAFF
TGTGCCAGCAGCTTAGTGGGCAGGGGAGCTTTCTTT
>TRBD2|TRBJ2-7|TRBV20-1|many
CSASSSGSLDYEQYF
TGCAGTGCTAGTTCTAGCGGGAGTCTCGATTACGAGCAGTACTTC
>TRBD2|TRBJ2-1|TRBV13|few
CASSASLAGRPGEQFF
TGTGCCAGCAGCGCCTCACTAGCGGGCAGACCTGGTGAGCAGTTCTTC
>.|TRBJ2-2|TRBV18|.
CASSTQGRTGELFF
TGTGCCAGCTCAACCCAGGGAAGGACCGGGGAGCTGTTTTTT
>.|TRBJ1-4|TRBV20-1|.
CSAPPGVVGEKLFF
TGCAGTGCTCCCCCCGGGGTAGTGGGTGAAAAACTGTTTTTT
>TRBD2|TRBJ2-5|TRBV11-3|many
CASSLGVPLAGGNVETQYF
TGTGCCAGCAGCCTAGGGGTTCCGCTAGCGGGAGGAAACGTAGAGACCCAGTACTTC
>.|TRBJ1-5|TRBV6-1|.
CASKQGIYSNQPQHF
TGTGCCAGTAAGCAGGGTATTTATAGCAATCAGCCCCAGCATTTT
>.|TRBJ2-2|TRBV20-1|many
CSAPSRNTGELFF
TGCAGTGCTCCTTCCAGAAACACCGGGGAGCTGTTTTTT
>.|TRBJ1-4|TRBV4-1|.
CASSLRRGWNEKLFF
TGCGCCAGCAGCCTCCGAAGGGGTTGGAATGAAAAACTGTTTTTT
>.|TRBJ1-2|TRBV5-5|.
CASSLGAGLSYGYTF
TGTGCCAGCAGCTTGGGGGCAGGATTATCCTATGGCTACACCTTC
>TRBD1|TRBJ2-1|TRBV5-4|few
CASSRDRANWNEQFF
TGTGCCAGCTCCCGGGACAGGGCTAATTGGAATGAGCAGTTCTTC
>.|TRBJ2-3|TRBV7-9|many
CASSVDRFFDTDTQYF
TGTGCCAGCAGCGTAGATCGTTTTTTCGACACAGATACGCAGTATTTT
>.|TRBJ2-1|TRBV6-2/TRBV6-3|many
CASSYPETEQFF
TGTGCCAGCAGTTACCCCGAGACTGAGCAGTTCTTC
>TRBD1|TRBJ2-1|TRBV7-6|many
CASSSTGSALSSYNEQFF
TGTGCCAGCAGTTCGACAGGGTCCGCCCTTAGCTCCTACAATGAGCAGTTCTTC
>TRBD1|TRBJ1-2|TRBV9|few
CASSVDRLMNGYTF
TGTGCCAGCAGCGTGGACAGGTTAATGAATGGCTACACCTTC
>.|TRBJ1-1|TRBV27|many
CASSLSPGPTLSNTEAFF
TGTGCCAGCAGTTTATCCCCCGGGCCAACGCTATCGAACACTGAAGCTTTCTTT
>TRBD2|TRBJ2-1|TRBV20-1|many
CSARDSAGTSNEQFF
TGCAGTGCTAGAGATTCGGCCGGGACTAGTAATGAGCAGTTCTTC
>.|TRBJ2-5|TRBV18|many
CASSPPSRVETQYF
TGTGCCAGCTCACCACCTTCCAGGGTGGAGACCCAGTACTTC
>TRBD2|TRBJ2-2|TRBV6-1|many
CASRLAGGRRTGELFF
TGTGCCAGCAGACTTGCGGGCGGGAGACGAACCGGGGAGCTGTTTTTT
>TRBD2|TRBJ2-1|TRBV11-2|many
CASSSGLASYNEQFF
TGTGCCAGCAGTTCTGGACTAGCGTCCTACAATGAGCAGTTCTTC
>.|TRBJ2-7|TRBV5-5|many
CASVRAPKDYEQYF
TGTGCCAGCGTCCGGGCCCCAAAGGACTACGAGCAGTACTTC
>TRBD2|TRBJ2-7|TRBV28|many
CASRGGLAENEQYF
TGTGCCAGCCGTGGGGGACTAGCTGAAAACGAGCAGTACTTC
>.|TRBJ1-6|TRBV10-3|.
CAISESMFLKGYNSPLHF
TGTGCCATCAGTGAGTCGATGTTCCTTAAGGGGTATAATTCACCCCTCCACTTT
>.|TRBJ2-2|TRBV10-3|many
CAIPRGAGATGELFF
TGTGCCATCCCGAGGGGGGCGGGAGCCACCGGGGAGCTGTTTTTT
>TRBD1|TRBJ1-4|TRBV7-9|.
CASSLATGTAVISEKLFF
TGTGCCAGCAGCTTAGCAACCGGGACAGCGGTAATTAGTGAAAAACTGTTTTTT
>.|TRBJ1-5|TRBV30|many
CAWSVRGDSNQPQHF
TGTGCCTGGAGTGTACGGGGGGATAGCAATCAGCCCCAGCATTTT
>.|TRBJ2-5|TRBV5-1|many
CASSLAVGPQETQYF
TGTGCCAGCAGCTTGGCTGTGGGACCCCAAGAGACCCAGTACTTC
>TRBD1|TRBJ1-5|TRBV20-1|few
CSARTTGGNQPQHF
TGCAGTGCCCGAACAACAGGGGGAAATCAGCCCCAGCATTTT
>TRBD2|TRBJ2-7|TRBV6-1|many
CASKRTSGIYEQYF
TGTGCCAGCAAACGGACTAGCGGGATCTACGAGCAGTACTTC
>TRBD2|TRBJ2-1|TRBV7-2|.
CASSNLAGHYDEQFF
TGTGCCAGCAGTAATCTAGCGGGACACTACGATGAGCAGTTCTTC
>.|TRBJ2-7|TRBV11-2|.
CASSLEEGVYEQYF
TGTGCCAGCAGCCTAGAAGAAGGAGTCTACGAGCAGTACTTC
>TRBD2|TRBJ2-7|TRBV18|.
CASSPPGLAGGPWSYEQYF
TGTGCCAGCTCACCACCGGGACTAGCGGGAGGGCCTTGGTCCTACGAGCAGTACTTC
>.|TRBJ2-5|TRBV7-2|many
CASARAGRRGETQYF
TGTGCCAGCGCCCGGGCGGGCAGGAGGGGGGAGACCCAGTACTTC
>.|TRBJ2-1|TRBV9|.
CASSVAAASYNEQFF
TGTGCCAGCAGCGTAGCGGCAGCCTCCTACAATGAGCAGTTCTTC
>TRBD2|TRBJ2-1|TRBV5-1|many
CASSDKLAGSYNEQFF
TGCGCCAGCAGCGACAAACTAGCGGGATCCTACAATGAGCAGTTCTTC
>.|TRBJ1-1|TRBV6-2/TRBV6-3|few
CASSYSKQGRNTEAFF
TGTGCCAGCAGTTACTCGAAGCAGGGGCGGAACACTGAAGCTTTCTTT
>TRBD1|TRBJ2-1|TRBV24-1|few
CATSDNLGTGFSYNEQFF
TGTGCCACCAGTGATAATCTAGGGACAGGATTCTCCTACAATGAGCAGTTCTTC
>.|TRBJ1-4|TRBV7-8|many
CASSLGTVGEKLFF
TGTGCCAGCAGCTTAGGGACAGTTGGTGAAAAACTGTTTTTT
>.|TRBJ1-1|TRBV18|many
CASSETQDLYNEAFF
TGTGCCAGCTCAGAAACACAAGATCTATACAATGAAGCTTTCTTT
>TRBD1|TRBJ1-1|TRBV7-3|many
CATRLGTGRDTEAFF
TGTGCCACCAGACTTGGGACAGGGAGGGACACTGAAGCTTTCTTT
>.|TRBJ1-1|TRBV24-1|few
CATRAGGKDTEAFF
TGTGCCACCAGGGCGGGAGGGAAGGACACTGAAGCTTTCTTT
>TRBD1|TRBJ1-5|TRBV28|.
CASQSGGGVQPQHF
TGTGCCAGTCAATCAGGGGGAGGAGTTCAGCCCCAGCATTTT
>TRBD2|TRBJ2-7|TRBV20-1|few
CSASNSGSYEQYF
TGCAGTGCTTCGAATAGCGGGAGCTACGAGCAGTACTTC
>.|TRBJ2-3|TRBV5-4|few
CASSLDPTSTDTQYF
TGTGCCAGCAGCTTGGATCCCACAAGCACAGATACGCAGTATTTT
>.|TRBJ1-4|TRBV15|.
CATSSGEGVANEKLFF
TGTGCCACCAGCAGTGGAGAGGGGGTGGCTAATGAAAAACTGTTTTTT
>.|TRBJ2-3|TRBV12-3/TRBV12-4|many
CASRSPGADTQYF
TGTGCCAGCAGGAGCCCCGGAGCAGATACGCAGTATTTT
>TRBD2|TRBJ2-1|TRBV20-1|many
CSARGGVDVGTSGSSSYNEQFF
TGCAGTGCTAGAGGAGGAGTGGACGTTGGGACTAGCGGCTCCAGCTCCTACAATGAGCAGTTCTTC
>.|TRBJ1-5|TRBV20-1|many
CSASPRMGGNQPQHF
TGCAGTGCTAGCCCGAGAATGGGAGGGAACCAGCCCCAGCATTTT
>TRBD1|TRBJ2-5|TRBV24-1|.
CATSDPGTGAQETQYF
TGTGCCACCAGTGATCCCGGGACAGGGGCCCAAGAGACCCAGTACTTC
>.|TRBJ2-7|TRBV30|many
CAWRDFGSYEQYF
TGTGCCTGGAGGGACTTCGGCTCCTACGAGCAGTACTTC
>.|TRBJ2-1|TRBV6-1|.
CASSQLSGNEQFF
TGTGCCAGCAGTCAACTCAGCGGGAATGAGCAGTTCTTC
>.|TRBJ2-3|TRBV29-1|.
CSVGKTRWDTQYF
TGCAGCGTTGGGAAGACTCGCTGGGATACGCAGTATTTT